The next 20 T cell receptor beta chains were all read from a single sample in a study of early T cells in non-severe SARS-CoV-2 infection. TCRdb reanalysed the 5' RACE reads using MiXCR and keeps one entry per CDR3 protein. The sample holds 55,000 to 80,000 distinct CDR3 sequences, over 9.5% seen once. Sequenced input: whole blood. The source is an adult who was a healthcare worker with PCR-confirmed SARS-CoV-2 infection or an uninfected control (not recorded which).

V gene TRBV11-2 combines with J gene TRBJ2-5, with D maybe TRBD2 (5 bases). V lost 4 bases and J 1 base, leaving 10 bases between the germline ends. Germline V gene lookup returns CDR1 SGHAT and CDR2 FQNNGV. The CDR3 covers 14 residues. The CDR3: CASSSGLLQETQYF. CDR3 sequence (DNA): TGTGCCAGCAGCTCAGGACTCCTCCAAGAGACCCAGTACTTC.

This chain links TRBV28 with TRBJ2-7, with D unresolved. Germline CDR1 reads MDHEN; CDR2 reads SYDVKM. The CDR3 totals 12 residues. Trimming removed 5 bases from V and 3 bases from J, with 8 bases in between. The CDR3 region is CASSLGIYEQYF. In DNA form, the CDR3 reads TGTGCCAGCAGTCTTGGAATCTACGAGCAGTACTTC.

This clonotype came up many times. The rearrangement joins TRBV9 to TRBJ2-3; possibly TRBD1 or TRBD2 for D (5 bases each). CDR3 length: 16 residues. Trimming shortened V by 0 bases and J by 4 bases, and 15 bases separated the two germline ends. CDR1 is SGDLS and CDR2 is YYNGEE in the germline V gene. Here the CDR3 DNA reads TGTGCCAGCAGCGTAGCTAAGGGGAGTCCGGCAGATACGCAGTATTTT. It specifies CASSVAKGSPADTQYF.

This clonotype was seen only a few times. The chain recombines TRBV29-1 with TRBJ2-5; D is possibly TRBD2 (5 bases). Germline CDR1 reads SQVTM; CDR2 reads ANQGSEA. The V end lost 6 bases, the J end lost 7 bases, and 9 bases lay between the germline ends. This CDR3 spans 10 amino acids. CDR3 sequence reads: CSVHSGTQYF. CDR3 nucleotide sequence: TGCAGCGTGCACAGCGGGACCCAGTACTTC.

This clonotype was detected ten times or more. The chain couples TRBV7-3 to TRBJ2-3; no definite D call. V lost 5 bases and J 5 bases, leaving 8 bases between the germline ends. Germline lookup yields CDR1 SGHTA and CDR2 FQGTGA. The CDR3 loop spans 12 amino acids. The CDR3 reads CASSRVGDTQYF. The CDR3 bases are TGTGCCAGCAGCCGAGTCGGAGATACGCAGTATTTT.

This clonotype was detected ten times or more. The chain is built from TRBV7-2 and TRBJ1-2; D gene uncertain. The germline gives CDR1 SGHTA, CDR2 FQGNSA. Trimming left V 3 bases short and J 0 bases short, with 8 bases between. The CDR3 loop spans 14 amino acids. In nucleotides, the CDR3 is TGTGCCAGCAGCTTGGGCGGAACTAACTATGGCTACACCTTC. Translating it yields CASSLGGTNYGYTF.

This clonotype has a handful of counts. The chain recombines TRBV7-9 with TRBJ2-5, with D maybe TRBD1 (6 bases). Germline-derived CDR1 and CDR2 are SEHNR and FQNEAQ (reference sequence). The CDR3 has 14 amino acids. Trimming took 5 bases from V and 2 from J, leaving 12 bases between them. The CDR3 DNA sequence: TGTGCCAGCAGCCGTGGACAGAAACAAGAGACCCAGTACTTC. Translation gives CASSRGQKQETQYF. The whole variable domain, remainder taken from reference TRBV7-9 and TRBJ2-5, is DTGVSQNPRHKITKRGQNVTFRCDPISEHNRLYWYRQTLGQGPEFLTYFQNEAQLEKSRLLSDRFSAERPKGSFSTLEIQRTEQGDSAMYLCASSRGQKQETQYFGPGTRLLVL.

This rearrangement joins TRBV7-9 to TRBJ2-1; 12 bases agree with TRBD2. The CDR3 length is 16 residues. In germline, CDR1 is SEHNR, CDR2 FQNEAQ (reference sequence). V gave up 5 bases and J gave up 0 bases; unmatched junction bases: 2. The CDR3 sequence is CASSPTSGSSYNEQFF. The CDR3 DNA sequence: TGTGCCAGCAGCCCGACTAGCGGGAGCTCCTACAATGAGCAGTTCTTC.

Ten or more counts support this clonotype. This chain joins TRBV7-9 and TRBJ1-4; the D is unclear. The CDR3 length is 15 residues. CDR1 and CDR2 (germline): SEHNR, FQNEAQ (reference sequence). With 6 bases removed from V and 0 bases from J, the gap between germline ends came to 11 bases. The CDR3 nucleotides read TGTGCCAGCAGGCCACAGTCCACAACTAATGAAAAACTGTTTTTT. Translation: CASRPQSTTNEKLFF.

Regarding this clonotype: At one end the junction does not follow the germline gene, possibly because of a read error. The V and J genes are TRBV5-1 and TRBJ1-3; D not certain. This CDR3 comprises 13 residues. Germline-derived CDR1 and CDR2 are SGHRS and YFSETQ. The CDR3 region has the DNA TGCGCCAGCATCTTGACTGACGGAAACACCATATATTTT. Translation gives CASILTDGNTIYF. The whole variable domain, filled in from reference TRBV5-1 and TRBJ1-3, reads KAGVTQTPRYLIKTRGQQVTLSCSPISGHRSVSWYQQTPGQGLQFLFEYFSETQRNKGNFPGRFSGRQFSNSRSEMNVSTLELGDSALYLCASILTDGNTIYFGEGSWLTVV.

Only a few counts were recorded for this clonotype. This chain joins TRBV20-1 and TRBJ2-1; the D gene is possibly TRBD1 (6 bases). This CDR3 is built from 17 residues. Germline CDR1 DFQATT, CDR2 SNEGSKA (reference sequence). With 1 base removed from V and 4 bases from J, the gap between germline ends came to 20 bases. The chain's CDR3 is CSARGDMARETYNEQFF. CDR3 nucleotide sequence: TGCAGTGCTAGAGGGGACATGGCTAGAGAGACATACAATGAGCAGTTCTTC.

The J gene is TRBJ1-4, the V gene TRBV14; 7 bases map to TRBD1. The CDR3 is 15 residues long. V dropped 5 bases and J dropped 5; count of bases not matched to a gene: 8. Germline assignment: CDR1 SGHDN and CDR2 FVKESK. DNA of the CDR3: TGTGCCAGCAGCTCGCGGACAGGAATAAATGAAAAACTGTTTTTT. Translated: CASSSRTGINEKLFF.

This clonotype was seen a few times. The V call is TRBV9, the J call TRBJ1-1; 7 bases are shared with TRBD1. The germline gives CDR1 SGDLS, CDR2 YYNGEE. This CDR3 has 13 residues. The ends lost 2 bases at V and 10 bases at J; junction bases unmatched: 8. The CDR3 spells CASSVDRESAAFF. CDR3 DNA sequence: TGTGCCAGCAGCGTCGACAGGGAATCCGCAGCTTTCTTT.

The rearrangement links TRBV5-4 to TRBJ2-5; TRBD1 matches at 8 bases. V was pared by 0 bases and J by 5 bases, with 6 bases of the junction left unmatched. Germline V gene sequence: CDR1 SGHNT, CDR2 YYREEE (reference sequence). The CDR3 covers 15 residues. In nucleotides, the CDR3 is TGTGCCAGCAGCTTGGTTACAGGGGGTTCGGAGACCCAGTACTTC. Protein sequence: CASSLVTGGSETQYF.

For the CDR3, the DNA is TGTGCCAGCAGCGACCCCCTGCGGGGGGTAGATACGCAGTATTTT. Encoded protein: CASSDPLRGVDTQYF. This rearrangement joins TRBV7-2 to TRBJ2-3, with 8 bases that match TRBD2. CDR3 length equals 15 residues. The junction had 9 bases not matched to a gene; V was cut back by 5 bases and J by 5 bases. Germline CDR1 SGHTA, CDR2 FQGNSA.

This clonotype was seen at least ten times. V gene TRBV12-3 or TRBV12-4 combines with J gene TRBJ2-7; 7 nucleotides align to TRBD1. The CDR3 consists of 15 residues. Losses at the gene ends were 5 bases for V and 1 base for J; bases not matched to a gene: 8. The CDR3 DNA follows: TGTGCCAGCAGTAGGACAGGCCGCCCTTCCTACGAGCAGTACTTC. Translating it yields CASSRTGRPSYEQYF.

This clonotype was seen only a few times. The V and J genes are TRBV7-9 and TRBJ2-2, with D perhaps TRBD1 (5 bases). Trimming removed 6 bases at V and 0 bases at J, with 8 bases between. CDR3 length: 14 amino acids. The germline V gene encodes CDR1 SEHNR and CDR2 FQNEAQ (reference sequence). CDR3 bases: TGTGCCAGCAGGACAGCCGCGAACACCGGGGAGCTGTTTTTT. Encoded protein: CASRTAANTGELFF.

This clonotype was seen repeatedly, ten times or more. The chain recombines TRBV27 with TRBJ1-1, with 8 bases fitting TRBD1. The CDR3 extends over 15 amino acids. The trim removed 6 bases at V and 10 bases at J, leaving 16 bases unmatched. Per germline, CDR1 MNHEY and CDR2 SMNVEV (reference sequence). The CDR3 DNA follows: TGTGCCAGCAGCCTTTTGGGGGAACTGACAGGGGCAGCTTTCTTT. It yields the protein CASSLLGELTGAAFF.

Concerning this clonotype itself: This clone may be a read error of a much larger clone one base away. The CDR3 nucleotides are TGCAGTGCTAGAGATATGCAGTCTGACACAGATACGCAGTATTTT. Protein sequence: CSARDMQSDTDTQYF. The genes are TRBV20-1 and TRBJ2-3; no clear D gene. The CDR3 covers 15 residues. V lost 0 bases, J lost 2 bases, and 12 bases lay in between. Per germline, CDR1 DFQATT and CDR2 SNEGSKA (reference sequence).

This clonotype was counted between two and nine times. The J gene is TRBJ1-2, the V gene TRBV12-3 or TRBV12-4; 7 nucleotides agree with TRBD1. The CDR3 loop spans 14 amino acids. V was clipped by 5 bases and J by 4 bases; unmatched bases: 7. CDR3 region: CASSTRTGSYGYTF. The CDR3 DNA is TGTGCCAGCAGTACCAGGACAGGCTCCTATGGCTACACCTTC.